This paragraph reports one T cell receptor beta chain. Its antigen is unknown. No clone much larger than this one lies a single base away; base qualities are absent. Via the germline V gene, CDR1 is SGHTA and CDR2 FQGNSA. Ends trimmed: V by 3 bases, J by 4 bases; bases unmatched to a gene: 1. Taken from cysteine to phenylalanine, the CDR3 has 14 residues. This entry keeps only the CDR3 DNA: 42 bases, framed from base 1. The donors belonged to the validation cohort of over a hundred subjects, which was separate from the roughly 670-subject first cohort. This sample is drawn from a study of cytomegalovirus exposure and HLA in healthy donors (dated by TCRdb to about 2017). About the investigation overall: The 500 to 800 repertoires of the first cohort and the 95 to 150 validation repertoires were produced on the same platform, according to a later analysis. The aim of the study was to test whether cataloging public T cell receptors could identify signatures of past pathogen exposure. Besides the first cohort of more than 650 subjects, a separate validation cohort made up of roughly 120 different subjects was used. The study combined high-throughput TCR immunosequencing, statistical association of individual TCRs with disease status, and machine learning to predict cytomegalovirus infection status.

Receptor libraries were prepared by the immunoSEQ multiplex PCR assay. The study's own analysis went as follows. A statistical classification framework was built to diagnose cytomegalovirus status from the catalog of TCR beta chain sequences. TCRdb obtained this table from immuneACCESS and retained in-frame rearrangements with V and J assigned. These tables miss some clones; where compared with another copy, unresolved V genes account for less than half of the shortfall, and the remainder is unexplained. The V and J calls and the clone size are those of that table, but D and trimming were determined from the DNA. This sample comprises roughly 100,000 clones, approximately 94% of them detected only once. Clones ranked in the top ten supply approximately 1% of the sample. Study-level results and caveats: The classifier was reported to diagnose cytomegalovirus status with high specificity and sensitivity in both the original cohort and the validation cohort. Most TCR sequences were seen in very few donors, while some public TCRs were found in many individuals. In a later analysis, TCRs clustered in the first cohort were found to also tend to co-occur in the roughly 130 validation repertoires, with approximately 94% of cluster scores above 0. A total of 150 to 200 TCR beta chains were listed by the study as associated with cytomegalovirus. A later analysis lacked HLA typing for the validation cohort, so it scored co-occurrence in that cohort across all 110 or so repertoires. A few of the identified cytomegalovirus-associated TCR beta chains were confirmed in vitro to be specific for cytomegalovirus antigens. The authors suggested that the approach could potentially be extended to other disease states and immunological phenotypes.

The sequenced sample was PBMCs. The chain employs TRBV7-2 and TRBJ2-4; TRBD1 matches 9 bases in the middle. The TCR was taken from a young woman in good health and CMV-seronegative. The CDR3 here reads CASSLDRGKNIQYF. The nucleotide sequence reads TGTGCCAGCAGCTTGGACAGGGGTAAAAACATTCAGTACTTC.